This passage covers 12 T cell receptor beta chains from one sample sequenced in a study of blood T cells in healthy people across ages. Primers used in a second PCR of roughly 7 to 11 cycles were a sample-barcoded 5' primer and a J-beta primer mix. In TCRdb, the 5' RACE reads were re-called with MiXCR into one record per CDR3 protein. The sample consists of roughly 700,000 distinct CDR3 sequences, roughly 32% of them appearing once. Sequencing input: blood. Receptors were obtained from a woman older than 75 in good health.

This clonotype showed up just once. This chain connects TRBV12-3 or TRBV12-4 to TRBJ2-6; TRBD1 agrees at 10 bases. Trimming cost V 6 bases and J 2 bases; bases outside gene matches: 10. This CDR3 region has 18 residues. CDR3 in amino acids: CASRRPGTGVPGANVLTF. The CDR3 DNA reads TGTGCCAGCAGGCGACCCGGGACAGGGGTCCCTGGGGCCAACGTCCTGACTTTC.

This clonotype came up many times. A read error is possible here, since a much larger clone lies one base away. The chain combines TRBV20-1 with TRBJ2-5; 9 nucleotides align to TRBD1. The trim removed 0 bases at V and 11 bases at J, leaving 10 bases unmatched. CDR3 length equals 14 residues. Germline lookup yields CDR1 DFQATT and CDR2 SNEGSKA (reference sequence). CDR3 nucleotide sequence: TGCAGTGCTAGAGAGGGGGGACAGGGCAATGAGCAGTACTTC. Its translation is CSAREGGQGNEQYF.

This clonotype was seen ten or more times. The chain employs TRBV3-1 and TRBJ1-2; 10 bases agree with TRBD1. The CDR3 is made up of 16 amino acids. The germline gives CDR1 LGHDT, CDR2 YNNKEL (reference sequence). Unmatched junction bases numbered 9, after V lost 2 bases and J lost 6 bases. In nucleotides, the CDR3 is TGTGCCAGCAGCCAACACTCCGGGACAGGGGCGGATGGCTACACCTTC. Protein: CASSQHSGTGADGYTF. The complete variable domain, with remaining parts taken from reference TRBV3-1 and TRBJ1-2, reads DTAVSQTPKYLVTQMGNDKSIKCEQNLGHDTMYWYKQDSKKFLKIMFSYNNKELIINETVPNRFSPKSPDKAHLNLHINSLELGDSAVYFCASSQHSGTGADGYTFGSGTRLTVV.

The chain joins TRBV28 to TRBJ2-7; D may be TRBD1 or TRBD2 (6 bases each). The V gene's germline CDR1 is MDHEN and CDR2 SYDVKM. This CDR3 is 12 amino acids long. V was pared by 8 bases and J by 2 bases, with 10 bases between. CDR3 amino acids: CASCRGAYEQYF. In DNA, the CDR3 is TGTGCCAGCTGTAGGGGGGCCTACGAGCAGTACTTC. Complete variable domain (other parts from reference TRBV28 and TRBJ2-7): DVKVTQSSRYLVKRTGEKVFLECVQDMDHENMFWYRQDPGLGLRLIYFSYDVKMKEKGDIPEGYSVSREKKERFSLILESASTNQTSMYLCASCRGAYEQYFGPGTRLTVT.

This clonotype occurred many times. This chain links TRBV7-3 with TRBJ1-1; 7 positions match TRBD1. The CDR3 has 16 residues. Trimming took 4 bases from V and 1 from J; bases not matched to a gene: 9. Germline values: CDR1 SGHTA, CDR2 FQGTGA. The CDR3: CASSSTGAEPNTEAFF. The CDR3 DNA sequence: TGTGCCAGCAGCTCAACAGGGGCCGAACCGAACACTGAAGCTTTCTTT.

This clonotype was seen many times. The chain has TRBV10-2 and TRBJ1-6, with 8 bases matching TRBD1. Germline assignment: CDR1 WSHSY and CDR2 SAAADI. The CDR3 has 16 amino acids. Trimming at V came to 2 bases and at J to 8 bases, leaving 8 bases not matched to a gene. The CDR3 coding sequence is TGCGCCAGCAGTGAGACGCCCGGACAGGGCTATTCACCCCTCCACTTT. Its protein product is CASSETPGQGYSPLHF.

V usage is TRBV4-1 and J usage is TRBJ2-5; the D gene is possibly TRBD1 (5 bases). Germline assignment: CDR1 MGHRA and CDR2 YSYEKL. The CDR3 runs 15 residues. Trimming took off 4 bases at V and 1 base at J, with 13 bases between the two ends. The CDR3 here is CASSPRQLSQETQYF. The DNA of the CDR3 is TGCGCCAGCAGCCCCCGACAGTTGTCCCAAGAGACCCAGTACTTC.

The rearrangement joins TRBV19 to TRBJ1-1, with a possible D match to TRBD1 (6 bases). V was shortened by 4 bases and J by 6 bases, with 12 bases between the two germline ends. From germline, CDR1 is LNHDA and CDR2 SQIVND (reference sequence). This CDR3 is 13 amino acids long. The CDR3 loop is CASSTTGRAEAFF. The CDR3 DNA sequence: TGTGCCAGTAGTACAACAGGGAGAGCTGAAGCTTTCTTT. Drawing the rest from reference TRBV19 and TRBJ1-1, the complete variable domain is DGGITQSPKYLFRKEGQNVTLSCEQNLNHDAMYWYRQDPGQGLRLIYYSQIVNDFQKGDIAEGYSVSREKKESFPLTVTSAQKNPTAFYLCASSTTGRAEAFFGQGTRLTVV.

V is TRBV6-2 or TRBV6-3 and J is TRBJ1-2; D possibly corresponds to TRBD1 (6 bases). The V end was cut by 2 bases, the J end by 0 bases, with 10 bases between. The CDR3 runs to 15 residues. Germline V gives CDR1 MNHEY, CDR2 SVGEGT. The CDR3 DNA reads as TGTGCCAGCAGTTACGCGGGACAAACTAACTATGGCTACACCTTC. It yields the protein CASSYAGQTNYGYTF.

This clonotype was seen a handful of times. The chain joins TRBV5-1 to TRBJ2-3, with D hard to call. The CDR3 consists of 16 residues. V was trimmed by 2 bases and J by 0 bases, leaving 13 bases between them. Germline V gives CDR1 SGHRS, CDR2 YFSETQ. CDR3 loop: CASSFPRLPSTDTQYF. The CDR3 DNA reads TGCGCCAGCAGCTTCCCCCGGCTCCCTAGCACAGATACGCAGTATTTT.

The chain links TRBV7-9 to TRBJ2-3; 9 nucleotides align to TRBD2. V shed 3 bases and J 4 bases; nucleotides not matched to a gene: 8. In germline, CDR1 is SEHNR, CDR2 FQNEAQ (reference sequence). CDR3 length: 16 amino acids. CDR3 protein: CASSFGSGSASDTQYF. The DNA for the CDR3 is TGTGCCAGCAGCTTCGGTAGCGGGAGTGCATCAGATACGCAGTATTTT.

To note about this clonotype: One junction end disagrees with the germline gene, perhaps due to a read error. V is TRBV7-7 and J is TRBJ1-3; D unresolved. The CDR3 consists of 15 residues. Germline V lookup: CDR1 SSHAT, CDR2 FNYEAQ (reference sequence). CDR3 coding DNA: TGTGCTAGCAGCTCAACCGGCCGGCCTGGAAACACCATATATTTT. This codes for CASSSTGRPGNTIYF.